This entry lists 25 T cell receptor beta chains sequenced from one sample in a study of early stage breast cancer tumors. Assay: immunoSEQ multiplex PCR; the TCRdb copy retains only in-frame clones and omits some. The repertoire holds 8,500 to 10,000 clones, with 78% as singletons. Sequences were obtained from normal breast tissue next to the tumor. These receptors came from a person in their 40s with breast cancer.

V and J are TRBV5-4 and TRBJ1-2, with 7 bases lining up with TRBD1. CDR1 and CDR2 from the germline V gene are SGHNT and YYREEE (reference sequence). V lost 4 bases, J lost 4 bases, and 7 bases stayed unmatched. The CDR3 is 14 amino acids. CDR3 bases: TGTGCCAGCAGCCTCGGGACAGCGGCCTATGGCTACACCTTC. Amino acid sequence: CASSLGTAAYGYTF.

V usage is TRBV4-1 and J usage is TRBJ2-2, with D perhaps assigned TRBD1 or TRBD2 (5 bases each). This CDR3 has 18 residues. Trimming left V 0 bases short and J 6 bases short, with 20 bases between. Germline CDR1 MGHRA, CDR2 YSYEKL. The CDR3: CASSQEGLLGVGAGELFF. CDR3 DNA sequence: TGCGCCAGCAGCCAAGAAGGGTTACTAGGGGTCGGTGCCGGGGAGCTGTTTTTT.

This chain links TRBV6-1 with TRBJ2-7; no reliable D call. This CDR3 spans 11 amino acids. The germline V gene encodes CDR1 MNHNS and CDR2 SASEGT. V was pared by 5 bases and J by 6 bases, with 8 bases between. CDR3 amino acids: CASSLLSEQYF. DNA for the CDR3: TGTGCCAGCAGTCTCCTCAGCGAGCAGTACTTC.

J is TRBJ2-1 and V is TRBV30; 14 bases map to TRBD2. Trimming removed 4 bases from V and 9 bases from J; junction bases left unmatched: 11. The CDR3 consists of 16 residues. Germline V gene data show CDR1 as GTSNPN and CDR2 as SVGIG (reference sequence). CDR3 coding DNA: TGTGCCTGGACCGCCATGGGACTAGCGGGAGTCAGTGAGCAGTTCTTC. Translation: CAWTAMGLAGVSEQFF.

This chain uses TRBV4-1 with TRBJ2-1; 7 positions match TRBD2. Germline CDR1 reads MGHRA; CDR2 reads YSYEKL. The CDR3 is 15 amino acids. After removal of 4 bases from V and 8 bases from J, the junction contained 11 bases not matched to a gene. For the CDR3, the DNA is TGCGCCAGCAGCCTACGCGGACTAGAGGGTGATGAGCAGTTCTTC. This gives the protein CASSLRGLEGDEQFF.

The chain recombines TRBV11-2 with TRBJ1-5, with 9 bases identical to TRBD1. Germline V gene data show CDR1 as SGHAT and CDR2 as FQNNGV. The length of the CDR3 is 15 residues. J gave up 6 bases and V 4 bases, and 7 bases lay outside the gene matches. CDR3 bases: TGTGCCAGCAGCTCCGGGACAGGGTTTGTTCAGCCCCAGCATTTT. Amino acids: CASSSGTGFVQPQHF.

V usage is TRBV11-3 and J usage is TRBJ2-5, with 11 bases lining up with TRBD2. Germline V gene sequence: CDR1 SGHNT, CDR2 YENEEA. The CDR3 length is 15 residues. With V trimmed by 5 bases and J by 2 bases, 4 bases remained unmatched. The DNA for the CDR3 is TGTGCCAGCAGCCCACTAGCGGGAGCGCAAGAGACCCAGTACTTC. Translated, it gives CASSPLAGAQETQYF. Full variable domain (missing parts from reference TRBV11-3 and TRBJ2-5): EAGVVQSPRYKIIEKKQPVAFWCNPISGHNTLYWYLQNLGQGPELLIRYENEEAVDDSQLPKDRFSAERLKGVDSTLKIQPAELGDSAVYLCASSPLAGAQETQYFGPGTRLLVL.

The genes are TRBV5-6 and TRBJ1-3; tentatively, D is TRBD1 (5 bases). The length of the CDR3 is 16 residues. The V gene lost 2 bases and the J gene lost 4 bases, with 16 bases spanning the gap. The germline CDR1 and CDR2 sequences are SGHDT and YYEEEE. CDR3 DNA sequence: TGTGCCAGCAGCTTCCCAGGGAGGTCGCGGGGAAACACCATATATTTT. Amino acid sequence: CASSFPGRSRGNTIYF.

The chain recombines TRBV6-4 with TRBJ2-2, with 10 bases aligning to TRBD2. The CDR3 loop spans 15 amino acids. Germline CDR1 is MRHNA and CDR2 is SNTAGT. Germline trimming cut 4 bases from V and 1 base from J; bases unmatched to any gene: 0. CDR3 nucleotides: TGTGCCAGCAGTGGACTAGCGGGGAACACCGGGGAGCTGTTTTTT. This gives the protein CASSGLAGNTGELFF.

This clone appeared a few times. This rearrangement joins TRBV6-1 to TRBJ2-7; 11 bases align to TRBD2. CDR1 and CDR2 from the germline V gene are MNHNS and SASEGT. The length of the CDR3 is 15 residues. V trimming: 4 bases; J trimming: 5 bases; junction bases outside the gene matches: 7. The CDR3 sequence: CASSVLAGGSNEQYF. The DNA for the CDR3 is TGTGCCAGCAGTGTTTTAGCGGGAGGGAGCAACGAGCAGTACTTC.

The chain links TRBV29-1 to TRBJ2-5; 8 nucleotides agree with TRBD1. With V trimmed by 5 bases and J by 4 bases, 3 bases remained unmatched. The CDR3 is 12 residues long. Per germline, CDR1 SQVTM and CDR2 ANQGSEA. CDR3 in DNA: TGCAGCGTTCGAACAGGGGGAGAGACCCAGTACTTC. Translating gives CSVRTGGETQYF.

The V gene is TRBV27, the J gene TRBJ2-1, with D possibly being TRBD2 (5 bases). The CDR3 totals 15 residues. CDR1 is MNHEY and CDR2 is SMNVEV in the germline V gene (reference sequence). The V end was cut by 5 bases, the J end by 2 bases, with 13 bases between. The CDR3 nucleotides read TGTGCCAGCAGTCTCCTCGGGGTTACCTACAATGAGCAGTTCTTC. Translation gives CASSLLGVTYNEQFF.

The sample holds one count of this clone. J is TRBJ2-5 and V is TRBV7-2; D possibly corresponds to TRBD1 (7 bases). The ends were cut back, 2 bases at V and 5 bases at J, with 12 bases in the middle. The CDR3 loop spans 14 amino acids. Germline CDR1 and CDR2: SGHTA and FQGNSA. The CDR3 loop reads CASSLRAGGETQYF. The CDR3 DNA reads TGTGCCAGCAGCTTAAGGGCAGGGGGGGAGACCCAGTACTTC.

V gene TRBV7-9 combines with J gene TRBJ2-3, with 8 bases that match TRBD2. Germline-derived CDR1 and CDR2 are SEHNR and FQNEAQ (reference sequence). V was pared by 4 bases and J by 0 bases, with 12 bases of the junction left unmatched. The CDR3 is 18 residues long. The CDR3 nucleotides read TGTGCCAGCAGCTCCTCTATCTTGGTAGCGGGAAGCACAGATACGCAGTATTTT. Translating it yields CASSSSILVAGSTDTQYF.

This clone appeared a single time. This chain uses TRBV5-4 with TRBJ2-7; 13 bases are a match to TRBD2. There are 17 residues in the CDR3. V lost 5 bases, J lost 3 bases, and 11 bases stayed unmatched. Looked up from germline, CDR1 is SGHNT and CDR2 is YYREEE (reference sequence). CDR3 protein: CASRSGTSGTQRYEQYF. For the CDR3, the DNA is TGTGCCAGCAGATCCGGGACTAGCGGGACCCAACGCTACGAGCAGTACTTC. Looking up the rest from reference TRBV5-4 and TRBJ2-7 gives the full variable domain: ETGVTQSPTHLIKTRGQQVTLRCSSQSGHNTVSWYQQALGQGPQFIFQYYREEENGRGNFPPRFSGLQFPNYSSELNVNALELDDSALYLCASRSGTSGTQRYEQYFGPGTRLTVT.

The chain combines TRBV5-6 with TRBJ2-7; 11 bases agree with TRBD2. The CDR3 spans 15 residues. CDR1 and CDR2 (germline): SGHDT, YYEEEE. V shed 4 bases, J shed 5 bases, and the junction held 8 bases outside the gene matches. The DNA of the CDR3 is TGTGCCAGCAGCCTTAGCGGGAGGGCCCCCCACGAGCAGTACTTC. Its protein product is CASSLSGRAPHEQYF.

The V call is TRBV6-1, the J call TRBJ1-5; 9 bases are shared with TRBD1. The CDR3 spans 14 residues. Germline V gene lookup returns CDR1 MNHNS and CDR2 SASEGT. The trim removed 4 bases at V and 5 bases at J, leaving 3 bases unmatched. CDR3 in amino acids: CASSATGGYQPQHF. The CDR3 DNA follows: TGTGCCAGCAGTGCAACAGGGGGCTATCAGCCCCAGCATTTT.

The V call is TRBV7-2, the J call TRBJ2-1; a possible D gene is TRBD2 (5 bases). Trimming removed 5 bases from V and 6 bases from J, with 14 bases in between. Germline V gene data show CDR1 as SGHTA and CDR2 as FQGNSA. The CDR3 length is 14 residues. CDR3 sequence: CASSPASRGNEQFF. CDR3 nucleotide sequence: TGTGCCAGCAGCCCCGCTTCTCGGGGCAATGAGCAGTTCTTC. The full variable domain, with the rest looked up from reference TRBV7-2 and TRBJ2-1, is GAGVSQSPSNKVTEKGKDVELRCDPISGHTALYWYRQSLGQGLEFLIYFQGNSAPDKSGLPSDRFSAERTGGSVSTLTIQRTQQEDSAVYLCASSPASRGNEQFFGPGTRLTVL.

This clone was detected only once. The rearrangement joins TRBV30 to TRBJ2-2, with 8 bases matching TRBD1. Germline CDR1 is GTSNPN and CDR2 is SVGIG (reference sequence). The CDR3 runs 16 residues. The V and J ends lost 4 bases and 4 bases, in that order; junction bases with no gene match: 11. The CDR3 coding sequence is TGTGCCTGGAAGGGGAGACAGGGGTTTAGCACCGGGGAGCTGTTTTTT. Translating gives CAWKGRQGFSTGELFF.

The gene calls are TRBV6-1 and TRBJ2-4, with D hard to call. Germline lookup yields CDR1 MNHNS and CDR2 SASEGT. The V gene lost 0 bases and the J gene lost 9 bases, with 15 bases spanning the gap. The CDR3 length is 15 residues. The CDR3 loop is CASSEAPAVSVIQYF. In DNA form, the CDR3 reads TGTGCCAGCAGTGAAGCGCCGGCGGTCTCCGTCATTCAGTACTTC.

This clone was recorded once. CDR3 DNA: TGTGCCTGGAGTGGCGGGGACAATCAGCCCCAGCATTTT. Its translation is CAWSGGDNQPQHF. The rearrangement uses TRBV30 and TRBJ1-5; no firm D call. Trimming took off 1 base at V and 3 bases at J, with 7 bases between the two ends. The CDR3 is 13 amino acids. The V gene's germline CDR1 is GTSNPN and CDR2 SVGIG (reference sequence).

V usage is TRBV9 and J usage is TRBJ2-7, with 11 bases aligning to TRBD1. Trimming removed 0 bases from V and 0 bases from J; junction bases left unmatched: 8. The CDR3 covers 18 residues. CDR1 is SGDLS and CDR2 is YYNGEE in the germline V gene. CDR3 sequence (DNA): TGTGCCAGCAGCGTAGGGGGGACAGGGGGGCTAACCTCCTACGAGCAGTACTTC. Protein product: CASSVGGTGGLTSYEQYF.

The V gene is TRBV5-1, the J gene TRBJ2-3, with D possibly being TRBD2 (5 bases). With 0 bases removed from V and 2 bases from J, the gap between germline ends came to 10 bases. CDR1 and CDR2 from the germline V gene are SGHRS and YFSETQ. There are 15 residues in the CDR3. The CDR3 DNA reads TGCGCCAGCAGCTTGGTCGAGGGAATCACAGATACGCAGTATTTT. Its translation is CASSLVEGITDTQYF.

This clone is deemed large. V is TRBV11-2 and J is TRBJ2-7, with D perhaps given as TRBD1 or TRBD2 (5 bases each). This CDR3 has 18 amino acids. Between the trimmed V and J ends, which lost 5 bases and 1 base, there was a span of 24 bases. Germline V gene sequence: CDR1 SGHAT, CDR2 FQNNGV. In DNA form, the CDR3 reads TGTGCCAGCAGCCCCTTTGGGGGAGTTAGTCTGAGGTCCTACGAGCAGTACTTC. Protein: CASSPFGGVSLRSYEQYF.

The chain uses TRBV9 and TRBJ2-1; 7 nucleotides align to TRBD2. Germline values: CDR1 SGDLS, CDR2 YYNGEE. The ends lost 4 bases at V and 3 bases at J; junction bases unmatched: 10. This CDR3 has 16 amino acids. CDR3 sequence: CASSPRGGRFYNEQFF. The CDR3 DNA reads TGTGCCAGCAGCCCCCGGGGAGGGAGGTTCTACAATGAGCAGTTCTTC.